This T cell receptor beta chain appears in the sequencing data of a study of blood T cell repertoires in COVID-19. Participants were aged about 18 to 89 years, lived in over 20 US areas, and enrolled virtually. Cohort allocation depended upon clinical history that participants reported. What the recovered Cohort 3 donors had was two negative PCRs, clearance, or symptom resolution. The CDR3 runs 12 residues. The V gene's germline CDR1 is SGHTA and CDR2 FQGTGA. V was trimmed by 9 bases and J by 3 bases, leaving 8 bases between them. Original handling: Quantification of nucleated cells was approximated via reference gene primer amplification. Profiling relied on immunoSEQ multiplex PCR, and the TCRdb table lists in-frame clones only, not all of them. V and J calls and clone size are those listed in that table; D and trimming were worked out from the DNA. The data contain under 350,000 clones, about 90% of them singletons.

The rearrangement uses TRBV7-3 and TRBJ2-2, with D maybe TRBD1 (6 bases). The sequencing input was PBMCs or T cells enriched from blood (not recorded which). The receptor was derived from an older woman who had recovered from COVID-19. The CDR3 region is CASGGDTGELFF. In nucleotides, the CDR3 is TGTGCCAGTGGGGGCGACACCGGGGAGCTGTTTTTT.